This T cell receptor beta chain is drawn from a study of CD8+ T cells in alopecia areata (dated by TCRdb to 2016 to 2019). Notes on the research overall: The treated patients took part in an open-label pilot trial in which moderate-to-severe alopecia areata was treated with oral tofacitinib at 5 to 10 mg twice daily. RNA was obtained with the PAXgene miRNA kit for fixed scalp, the miRNeasy kit for PBMCs, and the RNeasy kit for mouse skin. Amplification of TCRbeta CDR3 regions was done by immunoSEQ multiplex PCR using 35 Vbeta forward primers and 13 Jbeta reverse primers. In both human patients and the C3H/HeJ mouse model, the study applied high-throughput TCRbeta sequencing to look at T cell clonal expansion in alopecia areata. Biopsies were taken from tofacitinib-treated patients at baseline and at 4 and 24 weeks of treatment, and a later scalp biopsy was taken in several of the tofacitinib-treated patients. Tofacitinib was given for 6 to 18 months, followed by 6 months of follow-up off drug to assess delayed response and recurrence. Scalp clonality was compared among normal scalp (n=4), patchy alopecia areata scalp (n=8), and alopecia totalis/universalis scalp (n=8). Human TCRbeta sequencing covered scalp tissue and sorted CD4+ and CD8+ peripheral blood T cells from patchy and totalis/universalis alopecia areata patients and healthy controls. The SALT score, which quantifies the percentage of affected scalp surface area, was used to measure disease severity in treated patients.

Broader findings and caveats from the paper: TCR sequences shared between patients were less clear than in mice, possibly partly because of HLA diversity in the patient population. Unlike mouse skin, where gammadelta T cells dominate, normal human skin contains resident alphabeta T cells that get sequenced too, which complicates analysis of the scalp TCR repertoire. Tofacitinib significantly decreased scalp clonality and the number of expanded CD8+ clones among the top 100 scalp clones. Because the treated cohort was small and had just a single nonresponder, larger studies are needed to establish links between baseline CD8+ expansion and response. Compared with normal scalp, lesional scalp, particularly in alopecia totalis/universalis, had higher clonality and more expanded CD8+ clones, which suggests antigenic drive. Many expanded lesional clones were found to persist in scalp and blood during tofacitinib treatment, and relapse after treatment cessation may be partly explained by this persistence.

The sample's treatment or condition, from its label and the paper: oral pan-JAK inhibitor, 5-10 mg twice daily. From alopecia areata patients, peripheral blood was collected along with lesional scalp punch biopsies. PBMCs were isolated by density centrifugation and stained for CD3, CD4 and CD8, and CD4+ and CD8+ T cells were sorted on a FACSAria. Library creation used the immunoSEQ multiplex PCR assay. RNA was extracted from all samples and reverse transcribed into cDNA as template for TCR sequencing. First-strand cDNA was synthesized using SuperScript III with a 2:1 mix of oligo-dT and random hexamers. A synthetic immune receptor repertoire was used to assess amplification bias, and residual bias was removed computationally. Processing in the source paper ran as follows. Raw reads were preprocessed to remove errors, and CDR3 was defined according to IMGT conventions as the region from the conserved cysteine to phenylalanine. Clonality was calculated as 1 minus Shannon entropy normalized by log2 of the number of productive unique TCRs. Scalp TCRbeta sequences were cross-referenced with sorted blood CD4 and CD8 repertoires so that the CD4 or CD8 identity of scalp clones could be inferred. The source is immuneACCESS, and TCRdb retained only in-frame sequences with V and J called. Part of the clones is not carried over; for the studies checked, unresolved V genes explain less than half of this, and the remainder is unexplained. That table furnishes V, J and clone size, whereas the DNA furnished D and trimming. The sample table holds approximately 90,000 clones, of which just over 70% were seen once. Around a sixth of the sample is in the top ten clones.

Regarding this clone: The antigen it binds to is not known. No much larger clonotype is one base removed from it; base qualities were not supplied.

The CDR3 holds 13 amino acids from the cysteine to the phenylalanine. Only the CDR3 DNA is retained, 39 bases long and in frame from the first base. CDR1 and CDR2, per the germline V gene (reference sequence), are LNHDA and SQIVND. Ends trimmed: V by 5 bases, J by 6 bases; bases unmatched to a gene: 0. This receptor was identified in a human donor with alopecia areata. The material was CD8+ T cells sorted from blood, obtained around week 44, from a patient treated with tofacitinib. The rearrangement combines TRBV19 with TRBJ1-5; 11 middle bases align to TRBD1. The DNA is as follows: TGTGCCAGTAGTGGGACAGGGGGTCAGCCCCAGCATTTT. Its translation is CASSGTGGQPQHF.